This T cell receptor (beta chain) is from a study of OX40 agonist ivuxolimab in advanced cancers. Overall study context: Prior checkpoint blockade (anti-PD-1, anti-PD-L1 or anti-CTLA-4) was permitted; 40% had it.

Study results and limitations: Average numbers of expanded clones were greater in CD8+ T cells than in CD4+.

As for this clone: The antigen is unknown.

V shed 5 bases and J shed 6 bases, with 19 bases lying between them. The CDR3 is 15 amino acids. Per germline, CDR1 SGHVS and CDR2 FQNEAQ. TCRdb keeps only in-frame clones here, not all; method: immunoSEQ multiplex PCR. Seen here are about 22,000 clones, approximately 85% observed once, and the top ten hold more than 30%. The chain is built from TRBV7-8 and TRBJ1-1; tentatively, D is TRBD1 (5 bases). Sequencing used CD4+ or CD8+ T cells sorted from blood, obtained in a trial of the OX40 agonist ivuxolimab. The sequence derives from an adult with an advanced solid tumor such as melanoma, head and neck, liver or kidney cancer. The CDR3 DNA reads as TGTGCCAGCAGCCCCCAGGCCGCATGGGGACCTGAAGCTTTCTTT. Translating it yields CASSPQAAWGPEAFF.